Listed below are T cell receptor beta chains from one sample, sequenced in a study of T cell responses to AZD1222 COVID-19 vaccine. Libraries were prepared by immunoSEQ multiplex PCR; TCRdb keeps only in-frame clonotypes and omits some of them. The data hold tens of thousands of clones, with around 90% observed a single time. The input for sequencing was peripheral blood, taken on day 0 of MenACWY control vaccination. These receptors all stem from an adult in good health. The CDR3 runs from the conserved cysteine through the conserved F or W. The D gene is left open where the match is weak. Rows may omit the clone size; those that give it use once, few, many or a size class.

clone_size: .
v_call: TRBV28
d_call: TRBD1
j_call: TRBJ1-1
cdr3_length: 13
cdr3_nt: TGTGCCAGCAGTGCCACAGGGGGGCGAGAAGCTTTCTTT
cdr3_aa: CASSATGGREAFF

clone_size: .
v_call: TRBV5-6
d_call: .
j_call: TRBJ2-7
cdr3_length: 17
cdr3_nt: TGTGCCAGCAGCTTTGGGAGTAAGCTTAAACCCTTCTACGAGCAGTACTTC
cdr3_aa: CASSFGSKLKPFYEQYF

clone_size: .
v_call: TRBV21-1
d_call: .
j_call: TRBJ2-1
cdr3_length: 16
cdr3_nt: TGTGCCAGCAGCAAATGCGACAGGTGGGGGGGCAATGAGCAGTTCTTC
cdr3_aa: CASSKCDRWGGNEQFF

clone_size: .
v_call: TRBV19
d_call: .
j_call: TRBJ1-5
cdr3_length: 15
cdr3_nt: TGTGCCAGTAGTCGTGAAGGGGTCTCCAATCAGCCCCAGCATTTT
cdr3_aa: CASSREGVSNQPQHF

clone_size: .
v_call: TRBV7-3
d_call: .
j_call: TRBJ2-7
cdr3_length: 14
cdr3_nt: TGTGCCAGCAGCTTTGGCGGGAACCTGTACGAGCAGTACTTC
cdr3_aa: CASSFGGNLYEQYF

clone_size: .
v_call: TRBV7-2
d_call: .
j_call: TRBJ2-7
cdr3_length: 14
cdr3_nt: TGTGCCAGCAGTCCCATATCCCCCTCCTACGAGCAGTACTTC
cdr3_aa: CASSPISPSYEQYF

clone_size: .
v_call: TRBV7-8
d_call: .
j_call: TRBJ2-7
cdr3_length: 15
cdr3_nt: TGTGCCAGCAGCTTAGGGGCTAGCGTGTCCTACGAGCAGTACTTC
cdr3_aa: CASSLGASVSYEQYF

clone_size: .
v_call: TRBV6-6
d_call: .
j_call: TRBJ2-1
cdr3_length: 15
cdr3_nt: TGTGCCAGCAGTTCGACACGTCTCTCCTACAATGAGCAGTTCTTC
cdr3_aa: CASSSTRLSYNEQFF

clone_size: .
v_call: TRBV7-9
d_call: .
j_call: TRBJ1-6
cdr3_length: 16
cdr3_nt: TGTGCCAGCAGCTTAGCGCACGGATCGGGTGATTCACCCCTCCACTTT
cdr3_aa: CASSLAHGSGDSPLHF

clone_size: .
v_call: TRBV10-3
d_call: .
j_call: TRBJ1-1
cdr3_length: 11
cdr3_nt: TGTGCCATCAGCCAGAACACTGAAGCTTTCTTT
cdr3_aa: CAISQNTEAFF

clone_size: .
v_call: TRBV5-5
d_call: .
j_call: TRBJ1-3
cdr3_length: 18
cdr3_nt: TGTGCCAGCAGCAACCAAGGTGCAGGGTTTCTGTCTGGAAACACCATATATTTT
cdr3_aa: CASSNQGAGFLSGNTIYF

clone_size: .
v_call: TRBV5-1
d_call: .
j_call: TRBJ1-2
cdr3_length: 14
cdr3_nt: TGCGCCAGCAGCTTGGGAGAGGGGGGCTATGGCTACACCTTC
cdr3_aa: CASSLGEGGYGYTF

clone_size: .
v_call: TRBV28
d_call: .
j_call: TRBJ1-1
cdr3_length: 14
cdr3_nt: TGTGCCAGCAGTTTCTCGGGACCCCGTTTTAGAGCTTTCTTT
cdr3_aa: CASSFSGPRFRAFF

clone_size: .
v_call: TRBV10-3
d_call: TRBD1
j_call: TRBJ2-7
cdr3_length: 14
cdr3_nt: TGTGCCATCAGGACCGGGACAGTCAACGGCGAGCAGTACTTC
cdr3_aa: CAIRTGTVNGEQYF

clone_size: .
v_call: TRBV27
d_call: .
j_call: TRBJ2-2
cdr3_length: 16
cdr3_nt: TGTGCCAGCAGTTTATCTGGGTCACTGGAGGGCGGGGAGCTGTTTTTT
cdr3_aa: CASSLSGSLEGGELFF

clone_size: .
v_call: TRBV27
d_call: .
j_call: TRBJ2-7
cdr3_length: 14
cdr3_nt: TGTGCCAGCAGTTCCGCAGGAGCTGGCTACGAGCAGTACTTC
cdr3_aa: CASSSAGAGYEQYF

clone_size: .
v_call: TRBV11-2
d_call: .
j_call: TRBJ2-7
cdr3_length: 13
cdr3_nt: TGTGCCAGCAGCTTTCCCGGACGGAGTGAGCAGTACTTC
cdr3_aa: CASSFPGRSEQYF

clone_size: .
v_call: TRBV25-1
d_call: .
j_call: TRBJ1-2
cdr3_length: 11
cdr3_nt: TGTGCCAGCGTGACAAACTATGGCTACACCTTC
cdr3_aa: CASVTNYGYTF

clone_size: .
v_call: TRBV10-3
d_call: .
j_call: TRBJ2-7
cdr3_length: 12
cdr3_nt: TGTGCCATCAGTGAGGGAGTCGGCGAGCAGTACTTC
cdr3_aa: CAISEGVGEQYF

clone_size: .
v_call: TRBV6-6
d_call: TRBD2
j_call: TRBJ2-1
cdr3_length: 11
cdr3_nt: TGTGCCAGCACCGGGAGGAATGAGCAGTTCTTC
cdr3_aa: CASTGRNEQFF

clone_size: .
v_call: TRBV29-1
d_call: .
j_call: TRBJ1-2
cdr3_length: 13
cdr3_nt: TGCAGCGTTGAAAGGCAGACTAACTATGGCTACACCTTC
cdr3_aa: CSVERQTNYGYTF

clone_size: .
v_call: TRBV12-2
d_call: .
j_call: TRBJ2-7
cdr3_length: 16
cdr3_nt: TGTGCAAGTCGCTTTTTGTGGCTAGCGATACCCTACGAGCAGTACTTC
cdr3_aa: CASRFLWLAIPYEQYF

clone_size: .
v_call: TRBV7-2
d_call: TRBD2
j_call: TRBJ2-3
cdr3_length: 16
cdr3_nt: TGTGCCAGCAGCCCCGGGACTAGCGGGGGAACAGATACGCAGTATTTT
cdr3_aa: CASSPGTSGGTDTQYF

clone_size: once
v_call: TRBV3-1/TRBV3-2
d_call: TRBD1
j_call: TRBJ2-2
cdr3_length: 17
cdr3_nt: TGTGCCAGCAGCCAAGTTCACGGGACAGGTCGTCCTGGGGAGCTGTTTTTT
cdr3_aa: CASSQVHGTGRPGELFF

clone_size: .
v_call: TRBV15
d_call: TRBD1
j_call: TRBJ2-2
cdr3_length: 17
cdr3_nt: TGTGCCACCAGCAGAGGAGGGACAGCGACGAACACCGGGGAGCTGTTTTTT
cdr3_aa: CATSRGGTATNTGELFF

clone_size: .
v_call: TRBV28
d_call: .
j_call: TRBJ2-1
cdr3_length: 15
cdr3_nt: TGTGCCAGCAGTTTCCCAGGCTCTCCCTACAATGAGCAGTTCTTC
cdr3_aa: CASSFPGSPYNEQFF

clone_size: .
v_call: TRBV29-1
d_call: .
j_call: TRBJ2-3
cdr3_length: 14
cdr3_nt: TGCAGCGTTCTTGCGGGGCGTAGCACAGATACGCAGTATTTT
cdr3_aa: CSVLAGRSTDTQYF

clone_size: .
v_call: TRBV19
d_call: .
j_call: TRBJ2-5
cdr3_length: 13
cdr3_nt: TGTGCCAGTAGTGGGCAGGGCCATGAGACCCAGTACTTC
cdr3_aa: CASSGQGHETQYF

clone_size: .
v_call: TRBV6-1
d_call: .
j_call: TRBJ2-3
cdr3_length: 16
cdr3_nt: TGTGCCAGCAGTGAAGGACTGGGGTCGGGCACAGATACGCAGTATTTT
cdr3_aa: CASSEGLGSGTDTQYF

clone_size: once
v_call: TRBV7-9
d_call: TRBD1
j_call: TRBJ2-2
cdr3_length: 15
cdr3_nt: TGTGCCAGCAGCTTCTCGGGACAGGGCGCCGGGGAGCTGTTTTTT
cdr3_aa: CASSFSGQGAGELFF

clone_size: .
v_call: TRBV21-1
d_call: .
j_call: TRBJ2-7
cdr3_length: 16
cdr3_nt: TGTGCCAGCAGCAAAAGCTTCCGGCCTATCCCCTACGAGCAGTACTTC
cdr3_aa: CASSKSFRPIPYEQYF

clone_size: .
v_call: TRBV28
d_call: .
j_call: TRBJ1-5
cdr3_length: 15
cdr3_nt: TGTGCCAGCAGTTTACCGGACAGTAGCAATCAGCCCCAGCATTTT
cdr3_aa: CASSLPDSSNQPQHF

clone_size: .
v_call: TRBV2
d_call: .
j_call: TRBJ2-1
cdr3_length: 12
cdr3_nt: TGTGCCAGCAGTGTTACGAATCGGGAGCAGTTCTTC
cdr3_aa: CASSVTNREQFF

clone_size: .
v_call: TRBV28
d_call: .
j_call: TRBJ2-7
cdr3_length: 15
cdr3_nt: TGTGCCAGCAGTCCCTCGGACGTAACGACCTACGAGCAGTACTTC
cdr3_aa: CASSPSDVTTYEQYF

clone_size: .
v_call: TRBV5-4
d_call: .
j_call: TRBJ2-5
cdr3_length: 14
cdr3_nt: TGTGCCAGCAGCTTGTTGCGGGACGGAGAGACCCAGTACTTC
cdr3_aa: CASSLLRDGETQYF

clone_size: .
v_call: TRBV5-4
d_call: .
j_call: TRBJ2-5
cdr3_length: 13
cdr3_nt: TGTGCCAGCAGCGCTGGGCTAGCGGAGACCCAGTACTTC
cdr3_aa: CASSAGLAETQYF

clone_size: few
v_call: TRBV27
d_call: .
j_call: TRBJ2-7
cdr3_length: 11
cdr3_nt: TGTGCCAGCAGTTTTGCCTTTAAGCAGTACTTC
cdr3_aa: CASSFAFKQYF

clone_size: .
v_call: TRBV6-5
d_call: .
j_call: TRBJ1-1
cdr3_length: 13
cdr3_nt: TGTGCCAGCGAGGCGGGTTGGGGAACTGAAGCTTTCTTT
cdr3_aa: CASEAGWGTEAFF

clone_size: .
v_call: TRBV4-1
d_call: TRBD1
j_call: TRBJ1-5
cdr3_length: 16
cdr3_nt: TGCGCCAGCAGCCAAGATTGGCCAGGGGGAGGGCAGCCCCAGCATTTT
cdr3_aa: CASSQDWPGGGQPQHF

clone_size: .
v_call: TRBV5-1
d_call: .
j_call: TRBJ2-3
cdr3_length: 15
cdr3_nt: TGCGCCAGCAGCTTGGGTCCAGGGACCTTGGATACGCAGTATTTT
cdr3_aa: CASSLGPGTLDTQYF

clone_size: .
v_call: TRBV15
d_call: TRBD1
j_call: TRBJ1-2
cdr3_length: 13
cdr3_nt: TGTGCCACCAGTGCGGACAGGTTCTATGGCTACACCTTC
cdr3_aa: CATSADRFYGYTF

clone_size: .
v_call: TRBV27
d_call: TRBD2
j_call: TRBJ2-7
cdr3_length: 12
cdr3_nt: TGTGCCAGCAGGGGGGGGAAGTACGAGCAGTACTTC
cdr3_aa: CASRGGKYEQYF

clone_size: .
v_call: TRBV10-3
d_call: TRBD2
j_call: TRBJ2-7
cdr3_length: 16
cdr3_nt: TGTGCCATCAGTGACAGCGGCGGGAGATCCTCCTACGAGCAGTACTTC
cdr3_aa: CAISDSGGRSSYEQYF

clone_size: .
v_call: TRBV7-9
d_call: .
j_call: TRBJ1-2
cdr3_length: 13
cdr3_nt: TGTGCCAGCAGCTTAGGGCAGGGATGGGGCTACACCTTC
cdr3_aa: CASSLGQGWGYTF

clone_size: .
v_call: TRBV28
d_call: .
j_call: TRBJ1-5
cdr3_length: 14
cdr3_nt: TGTGCCAGCAGTTCCGCTGGAGGGAATCAGCCCCAGCATTTT
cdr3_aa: CASSSAGGNQPQHF

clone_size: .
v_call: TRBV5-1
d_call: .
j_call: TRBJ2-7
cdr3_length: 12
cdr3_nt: TGCGCCAGCAGCTTAGACGGTTACGAGCAGTACTTC
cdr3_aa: CASSLDGYEQYF

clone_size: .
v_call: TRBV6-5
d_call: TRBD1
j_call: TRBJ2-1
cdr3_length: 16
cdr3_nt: TGTGCCAGCAGTTCCAGGACAGGGGGCTCCTACAATGAGCAGTTCTTC
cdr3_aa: CASSSRTGGSYNEQFF

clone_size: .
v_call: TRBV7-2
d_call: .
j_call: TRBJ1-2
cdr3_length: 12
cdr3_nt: TGTGCCAGCAGCTCGGCCGTGGGGGGCTACACCTTC
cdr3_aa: CASSSAVGGYTF